These 21 T cell receptor beta chains originate from one sample sequenced in a study of blood T cell repertoires in COVID-19. TCRdb's table, derived via immunoSEQ multiplex PCR, lists solely in-frame clones and lacks some. The sample lists under 200,000 clones; approximately 79% were seen once. The sequencing input was peripheral blood. These receptors all stem from a man in his 60s with active or convalescent COVID-19.

Notes on this clone: The germline gene is not matched at one end of the junction; a read error may be the cause. The chain recombines TRBV28 with TRBJ2-4; TRBD2 matches at 11 bases. The germline gives CDR1 MDHEN, CDR2 SYDVKM. The CDR3 is 14 amino acids. CDR3 sequence reads: CASSSDSGRVQRNF. DNA of the CDR3: TGTGCCAGCAGTTCCGATAGCGGGAGGGTCCAACGAAACTTC.

A few counts support this clone. The rearrangement links TRBV4-1 to TRBJ2-3; 9 nucleotides align to TRBD2. The CDR3 has 16 amino acids. J gave up 8 bases and V 4 bases, and 13 bases lay outside the gene matches. Germline loops: CDR1 MGHRA, CDR2 YSYEKL. CDR3 coding DNA: TGCGCCAGCAGCCCCCCCGGGGTAGCGGGAGTGAGTACGCAGTATTTT. This translates into CASSPPGVAGVSTQYF.

This chain links TRBV7-3 with TRBJ2-2, with 12 bases fitting TRBD1. V gave up 5 bases and J gave up 3 bases; unmatched junction bases: 7. The CDR3 spans 17 residues. The germline gives CDR1 SGHTA, CDR2 FQGTGA. The DNA of the CDR3 is TGTGCCAGCAGCCCGCCGGGACAGGGGGCGTACACCGGGGAGCTGTTTTTT. Protein sequence: CASSPPGQGAYTGELFF.

The V and J genes are TRBV29-1 and TRBJ2-3, with D maybe TRBD2 (6 bases). V gave up 3 bases and J gave up 5 bases, with 9 bases separating them. The CDR3 has 12 amino acids. CDR1 is SQVTM and CDR2 is ANQGSEA in the germline V gene. The CDR3 region is CSVEVGGDTQYF. The CDR3 DNA sequence: TGCAGCGTTGAGGTGGGGGGAGATACGCAGTATTTT.

The chain recombines TRBV6-2 or TRBV6-3 with TRBJ2-1; 10 bases agree with TRBD2. The CDR3 length is 16 residues. V lost 4 bases, J lost 4 bases, and 7 bases stayed unmatched. Germline CDR1 MNHEY, CDR2 SVGEGT. In DNA form, the CDR3 reads TGTGCCAGCAGTTCTCGGACTAGCGGAGTTTACAATGAGCAGTTCTTC. Protein product: CASSSRTSGVYNEQFF.

The V and J genes are TRBV25-1 and TRBJ1-2; the D gene is possibly TRBD1 (5 bases). The length of the CDR3 is 14 residues. V lost 3 bases to trimming and J lost 5 bases, with 13 bases between them. Germline loops: CDR1 MGHDK, CDR2 SYGVNS. DNA of the CDR3: TGTGCCAGCAGTGACAGGGCCCTACTGTATGGCTACACCTTC. Protein product: CASSDRALLYGYTF.

V usage is TRBV10-3 and J usage is TRBJ2-2; D might be TRBD2 (5 bases). Trimming stripped 3 bases from V and 13 bases from J, with 24 bases between. The length of the CDR3 is 16 residues. The germline V gene encodes CDR1 ENHRY and CDR2 SYGVKD. CDR3 protein: CAISDRSRVVSEGLFF. In DNA form, the CDR3 reads TGTGCCATCAGTGACCGGTCGAGGGTAGTGAGTGAGGGGCTGTTTTTT.

The chain couples TRBV5-1 to TRBJ2-5; TRBD1 matches at 8 bases. Germline V CDR1 and CDR2: SGHRS, YFSETQ. The junction had 5 bases not matched to a gene; V was cut back by 3 bases and J by 4 bases. The CDR3 covers 14 residues. The CDR3, as DNA: TGCGCCAGCAGCTCTGAACAGGGGGTAGAGACCCAGTACTTC. This codes for CASSSEQGVETQYF.

The J gene is TRBJ2-3, the V gene TRBV18; 7 nucleotides agree with TRBD1. Trimming removed 3 bases from V and 2 bases from J; junction bases left unmatched: 2. Germline CDR1 reads KGHSH; CDR2 reads LQKENI. The CDR3 length is 14 residues. CDR3 in DNA: TGTGCCAGCTCACCGGGACAGCTCACAGATACGCAGTATTTT. Translating it yields CASSPGQLTDTQYF.

In DNA form, the CDR3 reads TGTGCCAGCAGTTACCAACTACTTGGGGCCGGCTATGAGCAGTTCTTC. Protein: CASSYQLLGAGYEQFF. The chain joins TRBV6-5 to TRBJ2-1, with D maybe TRBD1 (5 bases). The CDR3 consists of 16 residues. V shed 2 bases and J shed 8 bases, with 19 bases lying between them. Germline lookup yields CDR1 MNHEY and CDR2 SVGAGI.

This chain connects TRBV2 to TRBJ2-1, with 7 bases matching TRBD2. CDR3 size: 14 residues. J lost 6 bases, V lost 4 bases, and 6 bases had no gene match. CDR1 is SNHLY and CDR2 is FYNNEI in the germline V gene. Written as DNA, the CDR3 is TGTGCCAGCAGTGCCAGCGGGAATATCAATGAGCAGTTCTTC. Protein: CASSASGNINEQFF. The variable domain in full, with the rest retrieved from reference TRBV2 and TRBJ2-1, is EPEVTQTPSHQVTQMGQEVILRCVPISNHLYFYWYRQILGQKVEFLVSFYNNEISEKSEIFDDQFSVERPDGSNFTLKIRSTKLEDSAMYFCASSASGNINEQFFGPGTRLTVL.

The chain joins TRBV2 to TRBJ2-5; the match to TRBD1 covers 7 bases. The CDR3 sequence is 13 residues long. With V trimmed by 6 bases and J by 3 bases, 4 bases remained unmatched. Germline CDR1 is SNHLY and CDR2 is FYNNEI. The CDR3 loop is CASRAGTEETQYF. As DNA, the CDR3 is TGTGCCAGCAGAGCCGGGACAGAAGAGACCCAGTACTTC.

The V and J genes are TRBV28 and TRBJ1-4, with TRBD1 matching 8 bases. Looked up from germline, CDR1 is MDHEN and CDR2 is SYDVKM. Germline trimming cut 6 bases from V and 8 bases from J; bases unmatched to any gene: 5. The CDR3 is 13 residues long. The CDR3 region is CASRDRASEKLFF. In DNA, the CDR3 is TGTGCCAGCAGGGACAGGGCCAGCGAAAAACTGTTTTTT. The whole variable domain, remainder taken from reference TRBV28 and TRBJ1-4, is DVKVTQSSRYLVKRTGEKVFLECVQDMDHENMFWYRQDPGLGLRLIYFSYDVKMKEKGDIPEGYSVSREKKERFSLILESASTNQTSMYLCASRDRASEKLFFGSGTQLSVL.

The CDR3 here is CASSLARLMNQPQHF. The CDR3 nucleotides are TGTGCCAGCAGCTTAGCGCGTTTGATGAATCAGCCCCAGCATTTT. The gene calls are TRBV7-8 and TRBJ1-5, with unresolved D. Per the germline V gene, CDR1 is SGHVS and CDR2 is FQNEAQ. The CDR3 extends over 15 amino acids. Trimming removed 0 bases from V and 4 bases from J, with 10 bases in between.

The rearrangement links TRBV6-5 to TRBJ1-2, with D possibly matching TRBD1 (6 bases). Trimming stripped 0 bases from V and 2 bases from J, with 10 bases between. CDR1 and CDR2 (germline): MNHEY, SVGAGI. This CDR3 comprises 15 residues. The CDR3 DNA is TGTGCCAGCAGTTACTCCGGGACACCCAACTATGGCTACACCTTC. The encoded protein is CASSYSGTPNYGYTF.

The CDR3 is CASSIGKGQGYEQYF. CDR3 coding DNA: TGTGCCAGTAGTATAGGTAAGGGACAGGGCTACGAGCAGTACTTC. This chain joins TRBV19 and TRBJ2-7; 9 bases line up with TRBD1. The CDR3 loop spans 15 amino acids. V shed 1 base and J 3 bases; nucleotides not matched to a gene: 4. The germline gives CDR1 LNHDA, CDR2 SQIVND (reference sequence).

About this clone itself: A much larger clone differs from this one at a single base, so this may be a read error. The rearrangement links TRBV11-2 to TRBJ1-2; D unresolved. Germline CDR1 is SGHAT and CDR2 is FQNNGV. Between the trimmed V and J ends, which lost 5 bases and 2 bases, there was a span of 15 bases. The CDR3 runs 15 residues. CDR3 DNA: TGTGCCAGCAGCCTCCGAGAGGGTTGGAACTATGGCTACACCTTC. Its protein product is CASSLREGWNYGYTF.

CDR3 nucleotides: TGTGCCAGCAGTAGTACCCAAGGGGGCGCTTGGGGGCCCCAGCATTTT. Translating it yields CASSSTQGGAWGPQHF. The rearrangement joins TRBV28 to TRBJ1-5; 7 bases match TRBD1. CDR1 is MDHEN, CDR2 SYDVKM, per germline. V was clipped by 5 bases and J by 9 bases; unmatched bases: 16. The CDR3 sequence is 16 residues long.

The sample holds many counts of this clone. This sequence joins TRBV19 and TRBJ2-1; possible D gene TRBD1, 6 bases. Germline-derived CDR1 and CDR2 are LNHDA and SQIVND (reference sequence). The CDR3 extends over 15 amino acids. Trimming shortened V by 5 bases and J by 5 bases, and 16 bases separated the two germline ends. CDR3 sequence (DNA): TGTGCCAGTAGTCCCCGACAGGTGGGAGACAATGAGCAGTTCTTC. Encoded protein: CASSPRQVGDNEQFF.

The chain recombines TRBV29-1 with TRBJ2-5, with 10 bases aligning to TRBD2. CDR1 is SQVTM and CDR2 is ANQGSEA in the germline V gene. J was trimmed by 4 bases and V by 5 bases; bases with no gene match: 13. The CDR3 runs 16 residues. The CDR3 DNA follows: TGCAGCGTTCCGACTAGCGGGCCAGCGAGGGGAGAGACCCAGTACTTC. Amino acid sequence: CSVPTSGPARGETQYF.

This clone was detected only a few times. Here the CDR3 DNA reads TGCGCCAGCCGTAATGAAACAGGGGCCTACGAGCAGTACTTC. Protein: CASRNETGAYEQYF. The chain joins TRBV23-1 to TRBJ2-7; 7 nucleotides match TRBD1. TRBV23-1 is an ORF; its function is uncertain. This CDR3 comprises 14 residues. J gave up 2 bases and V 8 bases, and 9 bases lay outside the gene matches.